These T cell receptor beta chains were read from a single sample in a study of blood T cell repertoires in COVID-19. Method: immunoSEQ multiplex PCR; TCRdb's copy keeps in-frame clones and lacks some. The data hold 93,000 or so clones, with 80% to 90% observed a single time. Sequenced sample: peripheral blood. These receptors came from a human donor in a cohort sampled during active COVID-19. CDR3s include the opening cysteine and the closing phenylalanine or tryptophan. A D gene is named only where the DNA matches it firmly.

D gene,V gene,CDR3 protein
.,TRBV7-8,CASRLSYGGGHNEQFF
.,TRBV27,CASSLWAGYEQYF
.,TRBV3-1/TRBV3-2,CASSQDRPDSDNEQYF
.,TRBV30,CAWGGEYSGANVLTF
TRBD1,TRBV7-9,CASSLRQGTGETQYF
.,TRBV2,CASSEQISEAFF
.,TRBV6-2/TRBV6-3,CASSYLFKNTGELFF
TRBD1,TRBV30,CAWTFGTGPYQPQHF
.,TRBV6-1,CASSESGDRGEKLFF
TRBD1,TRBV10-3,CAISRGTGDNQPQHF
.,TRBV4-3,CASSQDRGTSYNEQFF
.,TRBV5-1,CASSLAWIGANTGELFF
.,TRBV27,CASSLRGGVVNQPQHF
.,TRBV5-6,CASSLGRSPLHF
TRBD2,TRBV18,CASSPSGGAGEQFF
.,TRBV6-6,CASSYKGSNTEAFF
TRBD2,TRBV11-3,CASRLDTWGLAGANQETQYF
.,TRBV10-1,CASSENEGQAFF
TRBD1,TRBV7-3,CASRRRTGSGYTF
TRBD1,TRBV6-5,CASSPRTGEAFF
TRBD1,TRBV11-2,CASSRTGTGGSGNTIYF
.,TRBV7-9,CASSLRGNSPRQETQYF
TRBD2,TRBV11-2,CASSLDRASGGTYNEQFF
TRBD2,TRBV28,CASSSPSGYLGDTQYF
TRBD1,TRBV4-1,CASSQQGARISGYTF
.,TRBV19,CASSIRVDKAYEQYF
.,TRBV30,CAWGTGTTQYF
.,TRBV19,CASSRSIRSSGNTIYF
.,TRBV19,CASSIVRAGANVLTF
TRBD1,TRBV4-1,CASSPDPGQRFNEQFF
.,TRBV6-5,CASNIVANTGELFF
.,TRBV6-5,CASSYGADDGYTF
.,TRBV10-1,CASSESRGTEAFF
.,TRBV6-2/TRBV6-3,CASSYSRTRGSLLMNTEAFF
TRBD1,TRBV30,CAWSIYRGFTEAFF
.,TRBV27,CASSLRGKDQPQHF
TRBD1,TRBV14,CASSQVPSGGGYGYTF
.,TRBV4-1,CASSQSAVRGNQPQHF
TRBD1,TRBV14,CASSQVRQGDTEAFF
.,TRBV7-2,CASSLVGGNSGNTIYF
TRBD2,TRBV27,CASSPRGGRETQYF
TRBD1,TRBV5-6,CASSGRGRTGELFF
TRBD2,TRBV4-3,CASSQEVAGGLYEQYF
.,TRBV3-1/TRBV3-2,CASTRDTHNSPLHF
TRBD2,TRBV2,CASRRLASKTQYF
.,TRBV19,CASSGRGFATNEKLFF
.,TRBV6-1,CASSERQRREKLFF
.,TRBV30,CAWSDYNIQYF
.,TRBV5-1,CASSDGSAVSTPLHF
.,TRBV7-9,CASTHPGVKTEAFF
.,TRBV7-3,CASSLTSGGRNTEAFF
TRBD2,TRBV18,CASSAWREGGQETQYF
TRBD1,TRBV28,CASSLRTGVKKLFF
.,TRBV28,CASSLSGQGLDTQYF
.,TRBV10-1,CASSDTTQGYEQYF
TRBD1,TRBV11-3,CASSSTGVGTDTQYF
.,TRBV24-1,CATSDISDTQYF
TRBD1,TRBV5-6,CASSSWGTGVSNEKLFF